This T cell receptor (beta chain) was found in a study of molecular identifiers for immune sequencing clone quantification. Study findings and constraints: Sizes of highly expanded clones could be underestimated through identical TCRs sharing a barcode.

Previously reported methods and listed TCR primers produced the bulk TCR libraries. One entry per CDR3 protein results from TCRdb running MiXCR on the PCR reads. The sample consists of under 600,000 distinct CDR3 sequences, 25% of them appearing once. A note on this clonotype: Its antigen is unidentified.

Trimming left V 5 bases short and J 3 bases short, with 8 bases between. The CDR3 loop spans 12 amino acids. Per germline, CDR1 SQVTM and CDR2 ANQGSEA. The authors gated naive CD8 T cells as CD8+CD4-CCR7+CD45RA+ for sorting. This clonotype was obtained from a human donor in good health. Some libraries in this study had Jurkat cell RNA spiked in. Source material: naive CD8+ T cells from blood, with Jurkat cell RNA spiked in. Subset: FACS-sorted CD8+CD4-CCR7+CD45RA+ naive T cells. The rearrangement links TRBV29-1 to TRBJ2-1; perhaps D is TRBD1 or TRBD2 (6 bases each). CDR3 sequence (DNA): TGCAGCGTTAGGGGGGTCTACAATGAGCAGTTCTTC. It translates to CSVRGVYNEQFF.